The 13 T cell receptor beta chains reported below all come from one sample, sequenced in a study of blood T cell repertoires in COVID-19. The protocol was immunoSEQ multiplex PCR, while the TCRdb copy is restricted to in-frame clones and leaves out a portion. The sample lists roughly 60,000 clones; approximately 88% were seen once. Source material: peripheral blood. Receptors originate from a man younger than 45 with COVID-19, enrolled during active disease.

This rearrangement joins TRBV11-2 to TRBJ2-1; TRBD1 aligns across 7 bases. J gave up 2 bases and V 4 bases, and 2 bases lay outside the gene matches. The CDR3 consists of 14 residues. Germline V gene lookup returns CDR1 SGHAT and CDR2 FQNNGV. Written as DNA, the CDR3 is TGTGCCAGCAGCTCCCAGGGGGCCTACAATGAGCAGTTCTTC. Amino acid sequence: CASSSQGAYNEQFF.

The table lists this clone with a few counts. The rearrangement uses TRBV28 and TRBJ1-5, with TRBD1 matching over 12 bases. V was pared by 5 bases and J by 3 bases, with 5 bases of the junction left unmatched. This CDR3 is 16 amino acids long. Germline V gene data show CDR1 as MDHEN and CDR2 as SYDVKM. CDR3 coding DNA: TGTGCCAGCAGTCCGGGGACAGGGGGCATCAATCAGCCCCAGCATTTT. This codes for CASSPGTGGINQPQHF. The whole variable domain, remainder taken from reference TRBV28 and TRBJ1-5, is DVKVTQSSRYLVKRTGEKVFLECVQDMDHENMFWYRQDPGLGLRLIYFSYDVKMKEKGDIPEGYSVSREKKERFSLILESASTNQTSMYLCASSPGTGGINQPQHFGDGTRLSIL.

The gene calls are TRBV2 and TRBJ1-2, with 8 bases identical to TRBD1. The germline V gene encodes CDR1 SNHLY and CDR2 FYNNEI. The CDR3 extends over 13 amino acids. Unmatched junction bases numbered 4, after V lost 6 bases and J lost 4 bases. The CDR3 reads CASRDRGSYGYTF. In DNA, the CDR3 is TGTGCCAGCAGAGACAGGGGCTCCTATGGCTACACCTTC.

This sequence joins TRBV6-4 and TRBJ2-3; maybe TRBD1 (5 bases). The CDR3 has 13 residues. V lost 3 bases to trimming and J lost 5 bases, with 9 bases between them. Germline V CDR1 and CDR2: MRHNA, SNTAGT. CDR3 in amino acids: CASSEQAQDTQYF. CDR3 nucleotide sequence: TGTGCCAGCAGTGAACAGGCACAAGATACGCAGTATTTT.

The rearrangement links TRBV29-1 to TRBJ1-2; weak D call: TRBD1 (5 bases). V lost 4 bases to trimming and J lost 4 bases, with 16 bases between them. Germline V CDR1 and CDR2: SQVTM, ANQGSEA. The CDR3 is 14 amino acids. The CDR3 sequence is CSVVPWGGTYGYTF. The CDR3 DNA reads TGCAGCGTTGTCCCATGGGGGGGAACCTATGGCTACACCTTC. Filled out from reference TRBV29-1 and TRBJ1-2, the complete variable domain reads SAVISQKPSRDICQRGTSLTIQCQVDSQVTMMFWYRQQPGQSLTLIATANQGSEATYESGFVIDKFPISRPNLTFSTLTVSNMSPEDSSIYLCSVVPWGGTYGYTFGSGTRLTVV.

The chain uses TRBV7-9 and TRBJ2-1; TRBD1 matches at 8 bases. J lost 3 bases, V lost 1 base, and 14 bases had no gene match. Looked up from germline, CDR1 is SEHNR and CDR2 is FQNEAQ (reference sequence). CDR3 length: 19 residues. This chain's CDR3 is CASSLGAGGVDSDYNEQFF. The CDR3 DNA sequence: TGTGCCAGCAGCTTAGGAGCAGGGGGCGTAGATAGCGACTACAATGAGCAGTTCTTC.

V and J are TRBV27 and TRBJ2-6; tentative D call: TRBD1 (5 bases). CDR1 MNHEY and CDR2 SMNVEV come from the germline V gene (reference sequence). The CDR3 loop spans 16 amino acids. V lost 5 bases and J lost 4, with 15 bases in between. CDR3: CASSSQGPIGANVLTF. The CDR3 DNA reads TGTGCCAGCAGTAGCCAGGGCCCTATAGGGGCCAACGTCCTGACTTTC.

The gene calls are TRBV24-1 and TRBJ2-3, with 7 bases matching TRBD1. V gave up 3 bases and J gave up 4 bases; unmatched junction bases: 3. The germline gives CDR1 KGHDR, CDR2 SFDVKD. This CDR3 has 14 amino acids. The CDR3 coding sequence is TGTGCCACCAGTGATGTGGACAGGCCAGATACGCAGTATTTT. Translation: CATSDVDRPDTQYF.

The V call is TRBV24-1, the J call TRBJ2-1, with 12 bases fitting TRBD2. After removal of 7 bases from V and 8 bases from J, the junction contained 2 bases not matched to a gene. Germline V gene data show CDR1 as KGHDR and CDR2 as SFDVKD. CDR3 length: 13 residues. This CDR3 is CATRPSGRDEQFF. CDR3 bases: TGTGCCACCAGACCTAGCGGGAGGGATGAGCAGTTCTTC.

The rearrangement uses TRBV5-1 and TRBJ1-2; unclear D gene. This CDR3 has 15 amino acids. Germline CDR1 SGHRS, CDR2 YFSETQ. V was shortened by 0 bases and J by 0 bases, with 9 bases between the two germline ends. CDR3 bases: TGCGCCAGCAGCTTGGGGGCAGCAGCTAACTATGGCTACACCTTC. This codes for CASSLGAAANYGYTF.

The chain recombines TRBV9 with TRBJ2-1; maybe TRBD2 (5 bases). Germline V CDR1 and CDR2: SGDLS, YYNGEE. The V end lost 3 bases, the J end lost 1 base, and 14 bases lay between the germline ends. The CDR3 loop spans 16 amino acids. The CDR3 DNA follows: TGTGCCAGCAGCGCTACCATCGGCGGGTCCTACAATGAGCAGTTCTTC. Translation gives CASSATIGGSYNEQFF.

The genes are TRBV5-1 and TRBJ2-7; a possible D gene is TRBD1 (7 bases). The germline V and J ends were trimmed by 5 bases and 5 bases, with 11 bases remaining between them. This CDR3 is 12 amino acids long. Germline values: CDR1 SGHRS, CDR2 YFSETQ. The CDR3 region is CASRRGTDEQYF. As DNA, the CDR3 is TGCGCCAGCAGACGGGGGACAGACGAGCAGTACTTC. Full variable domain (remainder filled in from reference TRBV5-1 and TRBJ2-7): KAGVTQTPRYLIKTRGQQVTLSCSPISGHRSVSWYQQTPGQGLQFLFEYFSETQRNKGNFPGRFSGRQFSNSRSEMNVSTLELGDSALYLCASRRGTDEQYFGPGTRLTVT.

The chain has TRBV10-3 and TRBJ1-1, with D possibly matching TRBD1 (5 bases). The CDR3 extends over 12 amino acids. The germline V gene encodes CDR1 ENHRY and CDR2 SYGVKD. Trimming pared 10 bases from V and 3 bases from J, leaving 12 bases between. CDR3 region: CATAQVYTEAFF. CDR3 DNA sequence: TGTGCCACGGCACAGGTTTACACTGAAGCTTTCTTT.